The source of this TCR beta chain is a study of blood T cell repertoires in COVID-19. Germline CDR1 reads SGHVS; CDR2 reads FQNEAQ. Germline trimming cut 2 bases from V and 15 bases from J; bases unmatched to any gene: 19. The CDR3 consists of 16 residues. Using immunoSEQ multiplex PCR, the repertoire was profiled, and TCRdb retains in-frame clones only, with some absent. The profile covers some 200,000 clones, with about 80% appearing a single time and around 6.9% taken by the ten largest. This TCR was recovered from a human donor with acute or convalescent COVID-19. The donor label of this sample is uncertain. J is TRBJ2-4 and V is TRBV7-8, with 7 bases fitting TRBD1. The sample was peripheral blood. The CDR3 bases are TGTGCCAGCAGCTTACCCGGGGACAGTAAGGGGGCTTTGCCGTACTTC. It is translated as CASSLPGDSKGALPYF.